The 24 T cell receptor beta chains below were found in one sample sequenced in a study of CD8 T cells in ankylosing spondylitis. TCRdb reprocessed the 5' RACE reads via MiXCR and lists one record per CDR3 protein. Among 150,000 to 200,000 distinct CDR3 sequences, around 13% were seen once, and the ten largest hold roughly 11%. The sequenced sample consisted of blood, either unsorted or a sorted T cell fraction (not recorded which). Every receptor here comes from a female donor with ankylosing spondylitis or in good health (not recorded which).

The rearrangement links TRBV2 to TRBJ2-1; 14 bases fit TRBD2. Trimming took 7 bases from V and 3 from J; bases not matched to a gene: 8. The CDR3 spans 17 residues. Germline values: CDR1 SNHLY, CDR2 FYNNEI. The CDR3 here is CASMPGLAGALYNEQFF. The CDR3 DNA follows: TGTGCCAGCATGCCGGGACTAGCGGGAGCTCTCTACAATGAGCAGTTCTTC. The variable domain in full, with the rest retrieved from reference TRBV2 and TRBJ2-1, is EPEVTQTPSHQVTQMGQEVILRCVPISNHLYFYWYRQILGQKVEFLVSFYNNEISEKSEIFDDQFSVERPDGSNFTLKIRSTKLEDSAMYFCASMPGLAGALYNEQFFGPGTRLTVL.

This clonotype came up many times. The chain is built from TRBV7-9 and TRBJ2-7, with D hard to call. The ends were cut back, 1 base at V and 6 bases at J, with 10 bases in the middle. Looked up from germline, CDR1 is SEHNR and CDR2 is FQNEAQ (reference sequence). This CDR3 contains 13 residues. The CDR3 here is CASSLDRASEQYF. CDR3 nucleotides: TGTGCCAGCAGCTTAGACAGAGCTAGCGAGCAGTACTTC.

This clonotype has a count of ten or more. The V gene is TRBV6-1, the J gene TRBJ1-4, with D possibly matching TRBD1 (6 bases). V was trimmed by 5 bases and J by 4 bases, leaving 11 bases between them. The CDR3 runs to 14 residues. Germline loops: CDR1 MNHNS, CDR2 SASEGT. CDR3 region: CASSPGDSNEKLFF. CDR3 bases: TGTGCCAGCAGTCCAGGGGATAGTAATGAAAAACTGTTTTTT.

This chain connects TRBV6-2 or TRBV6-3 to TRBJ2-1; possibly TRBD2 for D (6 bases). Trimming took 6 bases from V and 15 from J, leaving 21 bases between them. This CDR3 is built from 13 residues. Germline CDR1 reads MNHEY; CDR2 reads SVGEGT. The CDR3 loop is CASRPRDSRGAFF. CDR3 sequence (DNA): TGTGCCAGCAGACCAAGGGACTCCAGAGGGGCGTTCTTC.

In its sample, this clonotype was seen many times. At one end the junction does not follow the germline gene, possibly because of a read error. J is TRBJ2-2 and V is TRBV12-3 or TRBV12-4; D is possibly TRBD1 (6 bases). The CDR3 spans 12 residues. The CDR3 DNA sequence: TGTGCCAGCAGCCCCGACAGAGGGGGGCTGTTTTTT. Amino acid sequence: CASSPDRGGLFF.

This clonotype was observed a handful of times. The V gene is TRBV11-2, the J gene TRBJ1-2; D is unresolved. CDR1 is SGHAT and CDR2 is FQNNGV in the germline V gene. The CDR3 covers 14 residues. V was cut by 5 bases and J by 3 bases, with 13 bases left in between. This CDR3 reads CASSRPGFDYGYTF. The CDR3 DNA follows: TGTGCCAGCAGCCGCCCGGGATTCGACTATGGCTACACCTTC.

This clonotype has ten or more counts. This chain connects TRBV12-3 or TRBV12-4 to TRBJ2-7; D gene ambiguous. Trimming shortened V by 5 bases and J by 4 bases, and 6 bases separated the two germline ends. The CDR3 loop spans 11 amino acids. The CDR3 DNA follows: TGTGCCAGCAGTCCTGGTTACGAGCAGTACTTC. Protein product: CASSPGYEQYF.

DNA of the CDR3: TGCAGTGCGCACTTCTACAATGAGCAGTTCTTC. This gives the protein CSAHFYNEQFF. The chain joins TRBV20-1 to TRBJ2-1; D uncertain. This CDR3 spans 11 amino acids. The germline CDR1 and CDR2 sequences are DFQATT and SNEGSKA (reference sequence). The V end was cut by 6 bases, the J end by 3 bases, with 6 bases between.

There are a few counts of this clonotype. The V call is TRBV20-1, the J call TRBJ2-1; 8 nucleotides align to TRBD2. The CDR3 extends over 15 amino acids. The germline gives CDR1 DFQATT, CDR2 SNEGSKA (reference sequence). The V and J ends lost 4 bases and 3 bases, in that order; junction bases with no gene match: 8. The CDR3 coding sequence is TGCAGTGCTATACGACTAGCGACAGACTACAATGAGCAGTTCTTC. This codes for CSAIRLATDYNEQFF.

Many counts were recorded for this clonotype. The CDR3 region is CASSLESPLAGSYEQYF. The CDR3 nucleotides are TGTGCCAGCAGTTTAGAGTCCCCCTTAGCGGGATCCTACGAGCAGTACTTC. V gene TRBV12-3 or TRBV12-4 combines with J gene TRBJ2-7; 8 bases fit TRBD2. This CDR3 has 17 amino acids. Trimming cost V 1 base and J 1 base; bases outside gene matches: 9.

About this clonotype: A much larger clone sits a single nucleotide away, making a read error possible. This rearrangement joins TRBV20-1 to TRBJ1-2, with D maybe TRBD1 (5 bases). The germline V gene encodes CDR1 DFQATT and CDR2 SNEGSKA (reference sequence). The CDR3 spans 13 residues. In nucleotides, the CDR3 is TGCAGTGCTAGAGTTGCAGGACCACGGGGCTACATCTTC. Its translation: CSARVAGPRGYIF.

The chain uses TRBV2 and TRBJ2-5; a possible D gene is TRBD2 (5 bases). This CDR3 comprises 13 residues. Germline CDR1 and CDR2: SNHLY and FYNNEI. The germline V and J ends were trimmed by 5 bases and 9 bases, with 16 bases remaining between them. CDR3 protein: CASSKETREPQYF. The CDR3 DNA reads as TGTGCCAGCAGTAAGGAAACAAGGGAGCCCCAGTACTTC.

There are a few counts of this clonotype. The chain links TRBV29-1 to TRBJ2-7; the match to TRBD1 covers 10 bases. Germline loops: CDR1 SQVTM, CDR2 ANQGSEA. V lost 6 bases and J lost 5; bases outside the gene matches: 13. The length of the CDR3 is 15 residues. CDR3 sequence (DNA): TGCAGCGTCAGGGGGTTCGGACAGGGGGTCAACGAGCAGTACTTC. This codes for CSVRGFGQGVNEQYF.

J is TRBJ2-3 and V is TRBV12-3 or TRBV12-4, with 10 bases that match TRBD1. The CDR3 sequence is 15 residues long. V lost 6 bases and J lost 4; bases outside the gene matches: 7. CDR3 bases: TGTGCCAGCAGCCCGGACAGGGGGAGCCCAGATACGCAGTATTTT. This gives the protein CASSPDRGSPDTQYF.

A word on this clonotype: One junction end does not reproduce the germline sequence, and a read error may be involved. This chain connects TRBV7-2 to TRBJ2-2; TRBD1 matches 9 bases. This CDR3 has 16 amino acids. Per germline, CDR1 SGHTA and CDR2 FQGNSA. The CDR3 loop is CASSFHRGPNTRELFF. The CDR3 DNA follows: TGTGCCAGCAGCTTCCACAGGGGGCCGAACACCCGGGAGCTGTTTTTT.

This chain joins TRBV29-1 and TRBJ2-1, with a possible D match to TRBD2 (5 bases). V was cut by 5 bases and J by 8 bases, with 16 bases left in between. The CDR3 is made up of 13 amino acids. The V gene's germline CDR1 is SQVTM and CDR2 ANQGSEA. CDR3 sequence: CSVTSVSVDEQFF. CDR3 DNA: TGCAGCGTTACTAGTGTCAGCGTGGATGAGCAGTTCTTC.

This clonotype was seen at least ten times. This chain uses TRBV12-3 or TRBV12-4 with TRBJ2-5; TRBD2 matches at 8 bases. The CDR3 length is 15 residues. V was pared by 6 bases and J by 4 bases, with 10 bases of the junction left unmatched. CDR3 region: CASRPGLGKGETQYF. The CDR3 region has the DNA TGTGCCAGCAGGCCGGGACTAGGGAAAGGAGAGACCCAGTACTTC.

This clonotype was observed many times. DNA for the CDR3: TGCAGCGTTGCAGGGGGCCGTGGCTACACCTTC. Translation gives CSVAGGRGYTF. V is TRBV29-1 and J is TRBJ1-2; 8 nucleotides line up with TRBD1. J was trimmed by 7 bases and V by 4 bases; bases with no gene match: 2. CDR3 size: 11 residues. Germline lookup yields CDR1 SQVTM and CDR2 ANQGSEA.

This clonotype was seen many times. The chain recombines TRBV6-6 with TRBJ1-1; tentatively, D is TRBD1 (6 bases). V lost 11 bases and J 7 bases, leaving 20 bases between the germline ends. CDR1 and CDR2 from the germline V gene are MNHNY and SVGAGI (reference sequence). The CDR3 is made up of 13 amino acids. The CDR3 nucleotides read TGTGCCGTAGGGGGGGACGTTGGTTTTGAAGCTTTCTTT. Its protein is CAVGGDVGFEAFF.

This clonotype was recorded at least ten times. V usage is TRBV9 and J usage is TRBJ1-2, with TRBD1 as a possible D gene (5 bases). V lost 0 bases and J 4 bases, leaving 7 bases between the germline ends. CDR3 size: 13 residues. CDR1 is SGDLS, CDR2 YYNGEE, per germline. Here the CDR3 DNA reads TGTGCCAGCAGCGTAGGGCAGGGCTATGGCTACACCTTC. It specifies CASSVGQGYGYTF. Full variable domain (missing parts from reference TRBV9 and TRBJ1-2): DSGVTQTPKHLITATGQRVTLRCSPRSGDLSVYWYQQSLDQGLQFLIQYYNGEERAKGNILERFSAQQFPDLHSELNLSSLELGDSALYFCASSVGQGYGYTFGSGTRLTVV.

The chain uses TRBV7-3 and TRBJ2-3; D may correspond to TRBD1 or TRBD2 (5 bases each). Germline values: CDR1 SGHTA, CDR2 FQGTGA. V was pared by 4 bases and J by 6 bases, with 11 bases between. The CDR3 loop spans 13 amino acids. The DNA for the CDR3 is TGTGCCAGCAGCTCTATGGGGGTGGATACGCAGTATTTT. It is translated as CASSSMGVDTQYF.

This clonotype showed up just a few times. This chain links TRBV20-1 with TRBJ2-6; TRBD1 matches at 7 bases. V was clipped by 5 bases and J by 0 bases; unmatched bases: 13. This CDR3 region has 18 residues. Germline CDR1 DFQATT, CDR2 SNEGSKA (reference sequence). The CDR3 nucleotides read TGCAGTGCTCCACCAAGGGGGCAGGGTAGCTCTGGGGCCAACGTCCTGACTTTC. Translating gives CSAPPRGQGSSGANVLTF.

The sample holds a few counts of this clonotype. The rearrangement links TRBV2 to TRBJ2-3; maybe TRBD2 (6 bases). The CDR3 contains 14 residues. V dropped 7 bases and J dropped 2 bases, with 13 bases sitting between them. Germline V gives CDR1 SNHLY, CDR2 FYNNEI. The CDR3 loop reads CASKRGLVTDTQYF. CDR3 sequence (DNA): TGTGCCAGCAAGAGGGGACTCGTCACAGATACGCAGTATTTT.

The chain recombines TRBV7-9 with TRBJ2-7; perhaps TRBD1 as D (5 bases). V shed 3 bases and J shed 4 bases, with 16 bases lying between them. Germline values: CDR1 SEHNR, CDR2 FQNEAQ (reference sequence). The CDR3 consists of 15 residues. The DNA of the CDR3 is TGTGCCAGCAGCTTTCCAGGGAAGGGATATTACGAGCAGTACTTC. Translating it yields CASSFPGKGYYEQYF.